This T cell receptor (beta chain) was identified in a study of blood T cell repertoires in COVID-19. About the study: T cells, B-cell-depleted T cells, or PBMCs supplied cDNA or gDNA.

Original handling: Quantification of nucleated cells was approximated via reference gene primer amplification. Sequencing used immunoSEQ multiplex PCR; TCRdb keeps in-frame clones, though not all of them. The V and J calls and the clone size are those of that table, but D and trimming were determined from the DNA. The profile covers around 350,000 clones, with roughly 86% appearing a single time and 3% taken by the ten largest. Germline V CDR1 and CDR2: SGHTS, YDEGEE. The CDR3 runs to 19 residues. Losses at the gene ends were 0 bases for V and 0 bases for J; bases not matched to a gene: 11. Sample: peripheral blood. V usage is TRBV5-8 and J usage is TRBJ1-4; 7 bases align to TRBD1. The clonotype was recovered from a human donor in a cohort sampled during active COVID-19. The CDR3 loop reads CASSLVFSTGTATNEKLFF. The CDR3 nucleotides are TGTGCCAGCAGCTTGGTTTTCTCGACAGGGACTGCAACTAATGAAAAACTGTTTTTT.